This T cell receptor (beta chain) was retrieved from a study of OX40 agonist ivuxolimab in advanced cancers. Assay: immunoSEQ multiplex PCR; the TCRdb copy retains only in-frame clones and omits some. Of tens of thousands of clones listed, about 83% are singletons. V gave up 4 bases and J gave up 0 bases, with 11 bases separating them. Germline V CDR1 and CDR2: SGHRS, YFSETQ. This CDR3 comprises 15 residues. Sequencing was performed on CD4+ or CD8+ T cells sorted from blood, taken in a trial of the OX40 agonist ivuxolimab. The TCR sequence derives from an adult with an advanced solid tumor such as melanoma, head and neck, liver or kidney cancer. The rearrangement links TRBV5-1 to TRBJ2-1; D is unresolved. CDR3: CASSQDGSSYNEQFF. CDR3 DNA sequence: TGCGCCAGCAGCCAAGACGGAAGCTCCTACAATGAGCAGTTCTTC.